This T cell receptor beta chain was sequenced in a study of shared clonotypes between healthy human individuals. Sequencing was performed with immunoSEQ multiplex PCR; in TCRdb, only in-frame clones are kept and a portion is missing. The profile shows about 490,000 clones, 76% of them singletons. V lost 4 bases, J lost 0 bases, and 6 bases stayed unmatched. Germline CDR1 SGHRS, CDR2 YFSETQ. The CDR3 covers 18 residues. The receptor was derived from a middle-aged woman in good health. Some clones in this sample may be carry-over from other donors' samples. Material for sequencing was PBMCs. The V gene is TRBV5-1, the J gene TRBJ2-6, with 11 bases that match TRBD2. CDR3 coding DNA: TGCGCCAGCAGCCCGGAACTAGCGGGAGCCTCTGGGGCCAACGTCCTGACTTTC. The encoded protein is CASSPELAGASGANVLTF.